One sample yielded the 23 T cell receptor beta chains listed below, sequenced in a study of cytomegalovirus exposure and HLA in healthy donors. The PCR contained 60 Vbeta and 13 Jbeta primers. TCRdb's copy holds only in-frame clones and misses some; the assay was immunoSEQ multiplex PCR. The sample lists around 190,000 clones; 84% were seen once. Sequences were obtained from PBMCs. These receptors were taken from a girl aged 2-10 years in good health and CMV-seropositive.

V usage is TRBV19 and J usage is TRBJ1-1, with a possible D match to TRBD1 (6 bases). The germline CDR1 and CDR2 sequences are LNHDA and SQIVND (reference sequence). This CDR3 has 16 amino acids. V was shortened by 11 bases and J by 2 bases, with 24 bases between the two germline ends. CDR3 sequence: CACGRGGGRGNTEAFF. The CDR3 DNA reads TGTGCCTGCGGACGAGGGGGGGGTCGCGGTAACACTGAAGCTTTCTTT.

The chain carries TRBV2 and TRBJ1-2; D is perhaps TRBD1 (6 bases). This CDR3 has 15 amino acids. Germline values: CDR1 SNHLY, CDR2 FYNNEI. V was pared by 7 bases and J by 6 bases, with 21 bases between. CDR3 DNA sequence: TGTGCCAGCATCGGAAATACCGGGACAAGCCATGGCTACACCTTC. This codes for CASIGNTGTSHGYTF.

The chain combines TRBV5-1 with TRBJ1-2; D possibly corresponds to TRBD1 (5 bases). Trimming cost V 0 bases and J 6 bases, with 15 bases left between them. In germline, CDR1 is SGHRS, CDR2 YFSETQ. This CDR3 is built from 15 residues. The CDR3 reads CASSLALAKGHGYTF. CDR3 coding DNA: TGCGCCAGCAGCTTGGCCCTGGCGAAGGGGCATGGCTACACCTTC.

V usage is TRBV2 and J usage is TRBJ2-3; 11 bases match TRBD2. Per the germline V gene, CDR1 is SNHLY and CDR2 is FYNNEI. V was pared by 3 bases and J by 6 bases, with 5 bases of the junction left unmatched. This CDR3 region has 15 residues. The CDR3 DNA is TGTGCCAGCAGTGATCTAGCGGGGGGTCCGGATACGCAGTATTTT. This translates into CASSDLAGGPDTQYF.

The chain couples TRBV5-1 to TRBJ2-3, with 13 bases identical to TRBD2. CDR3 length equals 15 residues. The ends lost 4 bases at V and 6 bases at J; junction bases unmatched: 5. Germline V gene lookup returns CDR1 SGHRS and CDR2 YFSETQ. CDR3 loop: CASSPLAGGQDTQYF. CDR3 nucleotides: TGCGCCAGCAGCCCACTAGCGGGGGGGCAGGATACGCAGTATTTT.

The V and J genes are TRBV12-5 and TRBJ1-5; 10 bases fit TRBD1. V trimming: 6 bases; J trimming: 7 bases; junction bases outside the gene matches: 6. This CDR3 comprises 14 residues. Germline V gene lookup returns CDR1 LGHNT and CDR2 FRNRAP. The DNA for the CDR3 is TGTGCTAGTGGCCCGGGACAGGGGAGACAGCCCCAGCATTTT. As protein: CASGPGQGRQPQHF.

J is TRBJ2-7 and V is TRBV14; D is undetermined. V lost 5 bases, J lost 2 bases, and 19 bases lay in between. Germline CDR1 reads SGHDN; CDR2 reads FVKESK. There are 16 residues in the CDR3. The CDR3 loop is CASSNLVSQRTYEQYF. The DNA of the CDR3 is TGTGCCAGCAGCAATCTTGTTTCGCAGAGGACCTACGAGCAGTACTTC.

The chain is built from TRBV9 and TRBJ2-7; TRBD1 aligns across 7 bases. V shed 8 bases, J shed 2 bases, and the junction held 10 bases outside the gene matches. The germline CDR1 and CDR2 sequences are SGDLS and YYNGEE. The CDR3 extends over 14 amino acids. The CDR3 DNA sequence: TGTGCCAGTTCCGCCGGGACAGAGACCTACGAGCAGTACTTC. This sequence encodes CASSAGTETYEQYF.

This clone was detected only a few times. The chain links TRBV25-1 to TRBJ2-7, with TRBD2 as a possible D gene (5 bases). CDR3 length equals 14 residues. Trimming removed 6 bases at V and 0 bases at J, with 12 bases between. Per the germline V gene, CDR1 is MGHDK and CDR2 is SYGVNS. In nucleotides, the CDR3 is TGTGCCAGCAGCCCCGGACGGGACTCCTACGAGCAGTACTTC. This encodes CASSPGRDSYEQYF.

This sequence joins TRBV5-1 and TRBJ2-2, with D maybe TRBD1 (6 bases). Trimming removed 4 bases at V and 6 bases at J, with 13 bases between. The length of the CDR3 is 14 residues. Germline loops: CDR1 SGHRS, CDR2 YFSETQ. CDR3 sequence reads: CASSPYRAPGELFF. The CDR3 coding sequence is TGCGCCAGCAGCCCGTACAGGGCCCCCGGGGAGCTGTTTTTT.

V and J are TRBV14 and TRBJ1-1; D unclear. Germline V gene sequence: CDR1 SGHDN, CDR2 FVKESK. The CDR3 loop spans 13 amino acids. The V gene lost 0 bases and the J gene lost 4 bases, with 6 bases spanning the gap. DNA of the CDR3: TGTGCCAGCAGCCAAGATGTCCGCACTGAAGCTTTCTTT. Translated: CASSQDVRTEAFF. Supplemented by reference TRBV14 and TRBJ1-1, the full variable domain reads EAGVTQFPSHSVIEKGQTVTLRCDPISGHDNLYWYRRVMGKEIKFLLHFVKESKQDESGMPNNRFLAERTGGTYSTLKVQPAELEDSGVYFCASSQDVRTEAFFGQGTRLTVV.

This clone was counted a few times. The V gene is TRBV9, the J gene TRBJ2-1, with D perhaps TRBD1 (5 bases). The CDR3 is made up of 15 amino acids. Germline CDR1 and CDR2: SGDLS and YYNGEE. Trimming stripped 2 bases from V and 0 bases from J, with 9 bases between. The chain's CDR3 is CASSVTVSSYNEQFF. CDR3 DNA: TGTGCCAGCAGCGTGACAGTAAGCTCCTACAATGAGCAGTTCTTC.

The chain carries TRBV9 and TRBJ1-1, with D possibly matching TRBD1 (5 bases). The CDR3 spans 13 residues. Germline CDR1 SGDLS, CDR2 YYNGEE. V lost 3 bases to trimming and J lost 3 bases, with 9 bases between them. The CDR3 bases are TGTGCCAGCAGCGGCGACAGTTACACTGAAGCTTTCTTT. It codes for CASSGDSYTEAFF. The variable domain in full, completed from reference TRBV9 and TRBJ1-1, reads DSGVTQTPKHLITATGQRVTLRCSPRSGDLSVYWYQQSLDQGLQFLIQYYNGEERAKGNILERFSAQQFPDLHSELNLSSLELGDSALYFCASSGDSYTEAFFGQGTRLTVV.

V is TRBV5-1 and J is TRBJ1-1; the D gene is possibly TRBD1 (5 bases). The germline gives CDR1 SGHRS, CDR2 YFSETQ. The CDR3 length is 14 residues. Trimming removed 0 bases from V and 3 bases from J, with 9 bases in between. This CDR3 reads CASSLVQEDTEAFF. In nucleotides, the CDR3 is TGCGCCAGCAGCTTGGTACAGGAAGACACTGAAGCTTTCTTT.

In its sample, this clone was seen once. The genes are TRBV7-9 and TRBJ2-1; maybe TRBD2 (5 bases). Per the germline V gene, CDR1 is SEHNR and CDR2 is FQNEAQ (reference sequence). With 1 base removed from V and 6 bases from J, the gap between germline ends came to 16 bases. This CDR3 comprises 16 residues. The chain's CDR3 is CASSLVVWGAVNEQFF. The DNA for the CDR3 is TGTGCCAGCAGCTTAGTTGTATGGGGAGCGGTCAATGAGCAGTTCTTC.

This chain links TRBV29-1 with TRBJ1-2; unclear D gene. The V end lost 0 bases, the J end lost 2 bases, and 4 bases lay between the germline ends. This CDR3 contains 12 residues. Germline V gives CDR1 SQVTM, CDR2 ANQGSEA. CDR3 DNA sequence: TGCAGCGTTGAAGAACACAACTATGGCTACACCTTC. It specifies CSVEEHNYGYTF.

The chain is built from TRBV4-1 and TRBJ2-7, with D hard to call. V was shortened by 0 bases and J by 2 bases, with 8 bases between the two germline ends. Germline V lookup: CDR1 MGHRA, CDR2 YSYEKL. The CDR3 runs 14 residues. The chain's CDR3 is CASSQDELPYEQYF. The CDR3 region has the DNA TGCGCCAGCAGCCAAGACGAGTTACCCTACGAGCAGTACTTC.

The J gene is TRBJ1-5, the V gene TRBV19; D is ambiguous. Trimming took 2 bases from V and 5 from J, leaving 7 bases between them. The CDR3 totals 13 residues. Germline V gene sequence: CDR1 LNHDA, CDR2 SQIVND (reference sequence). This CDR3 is CASSIPQYQPQHF. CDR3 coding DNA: TGTGCCAGTAGTATACCCCAGTATCAGCCCCAGCATTTT. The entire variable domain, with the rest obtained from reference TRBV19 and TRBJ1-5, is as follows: DGGITQSPKYLFRKEGQNVTLSCEQNLNHDAMYWYRQDPGQGLRLIYYSQIVNDFQKGDIAEGYSVSREKKESFPLTVTSAQKNPTAFYLCASSIPQYQPQHFGDGTRLSIL.

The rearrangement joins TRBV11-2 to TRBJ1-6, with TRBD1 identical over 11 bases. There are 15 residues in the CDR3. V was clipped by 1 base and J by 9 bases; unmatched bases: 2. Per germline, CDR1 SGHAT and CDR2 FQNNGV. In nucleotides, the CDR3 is TGTGCCAGCAGCTTAGTCGGGACAGGGGGTTCACCCCTCCACTTT. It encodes CASSLVGTGGSPLHF.

The CDR3 bases are TGTGCCAGCGGCGGTATGGACTGGCCCGGGGCGGGAGTAAATGAGCAGTTCTTC. This encodes CASGGMDWPGAGVNEQFF. The rearrangement links TRBV7-9 to TRBJ2-1; TRBD2 aligns across 7 bases. The germline gives CDR1 SEHNR, CDR2 FQNEAQ (reference sequence). The CDR3 has 18 residues. Unmatched junction bases numbered 23, after V lost 8 bases and J lost 7 bases.

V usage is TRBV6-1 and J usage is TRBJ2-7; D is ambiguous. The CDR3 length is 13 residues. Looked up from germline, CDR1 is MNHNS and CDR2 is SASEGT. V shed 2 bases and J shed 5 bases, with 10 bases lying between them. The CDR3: CASSESASHEQYF. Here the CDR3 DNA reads TGTGCCAGCAGTGAAAGCGCCAGTCACGAGCAGTACTTC.

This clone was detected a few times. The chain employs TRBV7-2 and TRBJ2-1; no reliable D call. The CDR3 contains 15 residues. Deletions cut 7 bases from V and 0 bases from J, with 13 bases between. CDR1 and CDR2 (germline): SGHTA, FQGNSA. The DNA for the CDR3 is TGTGCCAGCACCCTGCTAAAACTCTCCTACAATGAGCAGTTCTTC. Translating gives CASTLLKLSYNEQFF. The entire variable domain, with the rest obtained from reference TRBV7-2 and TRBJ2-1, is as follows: GAGVSQSPSNKVTEKGKDVELRCDPISGHTALYWYRQSLGQGLEFLIYFQGNSAPDKSGLPSDRFSAERTGGSVSTLTIQRTQQEDSAVYLCASTLLKLSYNEQFFGPGTRLTVL.

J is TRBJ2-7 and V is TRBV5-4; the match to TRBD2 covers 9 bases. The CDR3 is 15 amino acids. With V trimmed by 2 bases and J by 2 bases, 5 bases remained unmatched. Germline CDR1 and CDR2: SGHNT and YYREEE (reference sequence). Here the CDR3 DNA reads TGTGCCAGCAGCTTCGGCGGGAGGGACCCCTACGAGCAGTACTTC. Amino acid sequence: CASSFGGRDPYEQYF. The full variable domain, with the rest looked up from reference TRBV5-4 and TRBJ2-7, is ETGVTQSPTHLIKTRGQQVTLRCSSQSGHNTVSWYQQALGQGPQFIFQYYREEENGRGNFPPRFSGLQFPNYSSELNVNALELDDSALYLCASSFGGRDPYEQYFGPGTRLTVT.